The 25 T cell receptor beta chains below all came from one sample that was sequenced in a study of blood T cell repertoires in COVID-19. Some clones are missing from TCRdb's copy, which holds only in-frame ones; the method was immunoSEQ multiplex PCR. The sample lists 400,000 to 550,000 clones, about 89% occurring once. The sample comprised peripheral blood. The receptors were sampled from a woman in her twenties or thirties with acute or convalescent COVID-19.

This chain connects TRBV5-1 to TRBJ1-1, with a possible D match to TRBD1 (5 bases). The CDR3 runs 15 residues. Trimming took 3 bases from V and 4 from J, leaving 16 bases between them. Germline CDR1 SGHRS, CDR2 YFSETQ. The CDR3, as DNA: TGCGCCAGCAGCTCCCGGGCCGGGGGACCCACTGAAGCTTTCTTT. As protein: CASSSRAGGPTEAFF.

This chain uses TRBV5-8 with TRBJ1-3; 9 bases fit TRBD1. In germline, CDR1 is SGHTS, CDR2 YDEGEE. The CDR3 is made up of 15 amino acids. After removal of 4 bases from V and 4 bases from J, the junction contained 6 bases not matched to a gene. This CDR3 reads CASSRTGVSGNTIYF. The DNA of the CDR3 is TGTGCCAGCAGCCGGACAGGGGTGTCCGGAAACACCATATATTTT.

This clone turned up a few times. The chain has TRBV3-1 (or the pseudogene TRBV3-2) and TRBJ1-6; TRBD1 is a possible D gene (6 bases). Germline V lookup: CDR1 LGHDT, CDR2 YNNKEL (reference sequence). V lost 0 bases and J 9 bases, leaving 15 bases between the germline ends. The CDR3 is 16 residues long. This chain's CDR3 is CASSQDLGRGPSPLHF. CDR3 coding DNA: TGTGCCAGCAGCCAAGATCTGGGCAGGGGTCCTTCACCCCTCCACTTT.

The chain couples TRBV4-1 to TRBJ2-7; D perhaps matches TRBD1 (6 bases). V was cut by 1 base and J by 5 bases, with 18 bases left in between. This CDR3 is built from 16 residues. Germline V CDR1 and CDR2: MGHRA, YSYEKL. The chain's CDR3 is CASSQVPGQGSDEQYF. In DNA, the CDR3 is TGCGCCAGCAGCCAAGTTCCCGGCCAGGGGTCCGACGAGCAGTACTTC.

The chain joins TRBV11-2 to TRBJ1-1; 9 nucleotides match TRBD1. The germline V gene has CDR1 SGHAT and CDR2 FQNNGV. Trimming removed 5 bases from V and 5 bases from J; junction bases left unmatched: 15. The CDR3 is made up of 17 amino acids. The chain's CDR3 is CASSGQQGADGSTEAFF. The CDR3 DNA sequence: TGTGCCAGCAGCGGACAACAGGGGGCAGATGGAAGTACTGAAGCTTTCTTT.

This chain links TRBV6-1 with TRBJ2-3; the D is unclear. Trimming removed 3 bases from V and 2 bases from J, with 6 bases in between. There are 13 residues in the CDR3. Germline V gene lookup returns CDR1 MNHNS and CDR2 SASEGT. In nucleotides, the CDR3 is TGTGCCAGCAGTGAGTACTCCACAGATACGCAGTATTTT. Translated: CASSEYSTDTQYF.

The chain uses TRBV7-2 and TRBJ2-5, with 9 bases aligning to TRBD2. This CDR3 region has 16 residues. Germline loops: CDR1 SGHTA, CDR2 FQGNSA. V trimming: 2 bases; J trimming: 1 base; junction bases outside the gene matches: 5. CDR3 in DNA: TGTGCCAGCAGCTTAATTTCTAGCGGGGTCCAAGAGACCCAGTACTTC. As protein: CASSLISSGVQETQYF.

The chain joins TRBV12-5 to TRBJ2-1, with 9 bases matching TRBD2. V shed 1 base, J shed 4 bases, and the junction held 5 bases outside the gene matches. Germline V CDR1 and CDR2: LGHNT, FRNRAP. The CDR3 has 16 amino acids. The CDR3 reads CASGLGASGMYNEQFF. CDR3 sequence (DNA): TGTGCTAGTGGTTTGGGGGCTAGCGGGATGTACAATGAGCAGTTCTTC.

This rearrangement joins TRBV5-4 to TRBJ2-1; 8 bases match TRBD2. Per germline, CDR1 SGHNT and CDR2 YYREEE (reference sequence). CDR3 length equals 18 residues. With 0 bases clipped from V and 5 bases from J, the junction kept 13 bases outside the gene matches. CDR3: CASSLVGSFGTRNNEQFF. As DNA, the CDR3 is TGTGCCAGCAGCTTGGTAGGTAGCTTTGGGACTAGAAACAATGAGCAGTTCTTC.

CDR3 in amino acids: CASSPGLDNSPLHF. The CDR3 DNA follows: TGTGCCAGCAGCCCGGGACTGGATAATTCACCCCTCCACTTT. The chain is built from TRBV7-8 and TRBJ1-6; D possibly corresponds to TRBD1 (5 bases). The ends were cut back, 5 bases at V and 5 bases at J, with 10 bases in the middle. Germline CDR1 SGHVS, CDR2 FQNEAQ. The CDR3 is 14 amino acids.

The CDR3 nucleotides are TGTGCCAGCCACCCGGACAGTTCCTACGAGCAGTACTTC. This translates into CASHPDSSYEQYF. The chain joins TRBV12-3 or TRBV12-4 to TRBJ2-7, with D possibly TRBD1 on 6 matching bases. This CDR3 spans 13 amino acids. V lost 8 bases to trimming and J lost 1 base, with 12 bases between them.

This chain uses TRBV5-5 with TRBJ1-2; D gene ambiguous. The CDR3 sequence is 15 residues long. From germline, CDR1 is SGHKS and CDR2 YYEKEE (reference sequence). Trimming removed 0 bases at V and 1 base at J, with 10 bases between. CDR3 loop: CASSLEVAGNYGYTF. DNA for the CDR3: TGTGCCAGCAGCTTGGAAGTAGCGGGTAACTATGGCTACACCTTC. The full variable domain, its missing parts supplied by reference TRBV5-5 and TRBJ1-2, is DAGVTQSPTHLIKTRGQQVTLRCSPISGHKSVSWYQQVLGQGPQFIFQYYEKEERGRGNFPDRFSARQFPNYSSELNVNALLLGDSALYLCASSLEVAGNYGYTFGSGTRLTVV.

This clone has a handful of counts. The V gene is TRBV29-1, the J gene TRBJ1-1; no reliable D call. This CDR3 is built from 14 residues. Germline lookup yields CDR1 SQVTM and CDR2 ANQGSEA. Between the trimmed V and J ends, which lost 3 bases and 2 bases, there was a span of 13 bases. The CDR3 sequence: CSVEAGTSNTEAFF. CDR3 DNA: TGCAGCGTTGAGGCAGGAACTTCCAACACTGAAGCTTTCTTT.

The chain links TRBV15 to TRBJ1-2; D gene unclear. V shed 2 bases and J shed 7 bases, with 8 bases lying between them. Germline assignment: CDR1 LNHNV and CDR2 YYDKDF (reference sequence). This CDR3 comprises 12 residues. This chain's CDR3 is CATSRTGLGYTF. The CDR3 region has the DNA TGTGCCACCAGCAGAACCGGACTTGGCTACACCTTC. Together with reference TRBV15 and TRBJ1-2, the CDR3 gives the full variable domain: DAMVIQNPRYQVTQFGKPVTLSCSQTLNHNVMYWYQQKSSQAPKLLFHYYDKDFNNEADTPDNFQSRRPNTSFCFLDIRSPGLGDTAMYLCATSRTGLGYTFGSGTRLTVV.

This clone has just one count. This sequence joins TRBV12-3 or TRBV12-4 and TRBJ2-5; 7 bases line up with TRBD2. With V trimmed by 5 bases and J by 5 bases, 5 bases remained unmatched. CDR3 length: 13 residues. The DNA of the CDR3 is TGTGCCAGCAGTACGCGACTAGCCGAGACCCAGTACTTC. This gives the protein CASSTRLAETQYF.

V gene TRBV7-9 combines with J gene TRBJ2-1; 9 nucleotides match TRBD2. The CDR3 is 15 amino acids. V shed 5 bases and J 4 bases; nucleotides not matched to a gene: 6. Germline V gene data show CDR1 as SEHNR and CDR2 as FQNEAQ (reference sequence). The CDR3 loop reads CASSRLAGSYNEQFF. CDR3 in DNA: TGTGCCAGCAGCCGTCTAGCGGGGTCATACAATGAGCAGTTCTTC. Based on the CDR3 plus reference TRBV7-9 and TRBJ2-1, the full variable domain is DTGVSQNPRHKITKRGQNVTFRCDPISEHNRLYWYRQTLGQGPEFLTYFQNEAQLEKSRLLSDRFSAERPKGSFSTLEIQRTEQGDSAMYLCASSRLAGSYNEQFFGPGTRLTVL.

Concerning this clone itself: Other DNA sequences from this sample encode an identical CDR3 as well. The chain joins TRBV7-3 to TRBJ2-5; the D is unclear. V was cut by 0 bases and J by 2 bases, with 4 bases left in between. The CDR3 has 13 residues. CDR1 is SGHTA, CDR2 FQGTGA, per germline. CDR3 coding DNA: TGTGCCAGCAGCTTAACCAGGCAAGAGACCCAGTACTTC. Its protein product is CASSLTRQETQYF.

This chain joins TRBV6-5 and TRBJ1-1; 8 nucleotides line up with TRBD1. Trimming cost V 6 bases and J 2 bases; bases outside gene matches: 5. CDR3 size: 14 residues. Germline CDR1 reads MNHEY; CDR2 reads SVGAGI. This CDR3 is CASRQGQVNTEAFF. The CDR3 DNA is TGTGCCAGCAGGCAGGGACAGGTTAACACTGAAGCTTTCTTT.

V is TRBV24-1 and J is TRBJ2-3, with 7 bases lining up with TRBD1. Germline CDR1 reads KGHDR; CDR2 reads SFDVKD. With 8 bases clipped from V and 1 base from J, the junction kept 5 bases outside the gene matches. The CDR3 has 14 residues. The CDR3 nucleotides read TGTGCCACCAAAGGGGACAGCCGCACAGATACGCAGTATTTT. The encoded protein is CATKGDSRTDTQYF.

V gene TRBV12-3 or TRBV12-4 combines with J gene TRBJ2-5; 8 bases agree with TRBD1. The CDR3 consists of 13 residues. The trim removed 6 bases at V and 5 bases at J, leaving 5 bases unmatched. The CDR3 spells CASSDRGWETQYF. DNA of the CDR3: TGTGCCAGCAGCGACAGGGGTTGGGAGACCCAGTACTTC.

The rearrangement uses TRBV25-1 and TRBJ1-1; 10 positions agree with TRBD1. The V gene end was trimmed by 7 bases and the J gene end by 3 bases; junction bases not matched to a gene: 5. The CDR3 has 14 residues. CDR1 is MGHDK, CDR2 SYGVNS, per germline. The CDR3 DNA reads TGTGCCAGCAAACGACAGGGGGCCCACACTGAAGCTTTCTTT. Amino acid sequence: CASKRQGAHTEAFF.

Remarks on this clone: The junction shows a germline mismatch at one end, possibly a read error. This chain connects TRBV7-8 to TRBJ1-4; 9 nucleotides line up with TRBD1. The CDR3 sequence is 18 residues long. From germline, CDR1 is SGHVS and CDR2 FQNEAQ. CDR3 in amino acids: CASSLAHRGQGTNEKLFF. In DNA form, the CDR3 reads TGTGCCAGCAGCCTAGCGCACAGGGGGCAGGGAACTAATGAAAAACTGTTTTTT.

The chain couples TRBV28 to TRBJ2-2; D remains unclear. V lost 3 bases and J lost 5, with 4 bases in between. CDR1 and CDR2 (germline): MDHEN, SYDVKM. The CDR3 contains 12 residues. CDR3 protein: CASSLRTGELFF. The CDR3 region has the DNA TGTGCCAGCAGTTTGAGGACCGGGGAGCTGTTTTTT.

The chain is built from TRBV2 and TRBJ2-1; D gene unclear. This CDR3 is 15 amino acids long. Trimming pared 6 bases from V and 6 bases from J, leaving 18 bases between. CDR1 is SNHLY, CDR2 FYNNEI, per germline. CDR3 protein: CASRPTAASANEQFF. The CDR3 nucleotides read TGTGCCAGCAGACCGACTGCGGCTTCCGCCAATGAGCAGTTCTTC.

The rearrangement joins TRBV5-1 to TRBJ1-1; D is undetermined. Germline CDR1 reads SGHRS; CDR2 reads YFSETQ. Trimming stripped 3 bases from V and 0 bases from J, with 9 bases between. The CDR3 contains 14 residues. CDR3 loop: CASSWQDLNTEAFF. CDR3 sequence (DNA): TGCGCCAGCAGCTGGCAGGATCTGAACACTGAAGCTTTCTTT. Full variable domain (missing parts from reference TRBV5-1 and TRBJ1-1): KAGVTQTPRYLIKTRGQQVTLSCSPISGHRSVSWYQQTPGQGLQFLFEYFSETQRNKGNFPGRFSGRQFSNSRSEMNVSTLELGDSALYLCASSWQDLNTEAFFGQGTRLTVV.